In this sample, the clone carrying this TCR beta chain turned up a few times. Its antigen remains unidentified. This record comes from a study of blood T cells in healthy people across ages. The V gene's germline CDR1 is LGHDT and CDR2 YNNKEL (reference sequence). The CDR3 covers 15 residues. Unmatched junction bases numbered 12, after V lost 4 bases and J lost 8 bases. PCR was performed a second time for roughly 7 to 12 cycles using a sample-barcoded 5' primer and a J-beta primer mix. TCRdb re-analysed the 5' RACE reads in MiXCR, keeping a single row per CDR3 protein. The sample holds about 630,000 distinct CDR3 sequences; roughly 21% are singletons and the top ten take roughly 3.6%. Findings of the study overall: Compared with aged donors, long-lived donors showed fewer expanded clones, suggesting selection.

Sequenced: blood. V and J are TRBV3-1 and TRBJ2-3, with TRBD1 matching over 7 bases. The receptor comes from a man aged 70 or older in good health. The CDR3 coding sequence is TGTGCCAGCAGCCCCCGGGACAGTAAATTGGGTACGCAGTATTTT. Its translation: CASSPRDSKLGTQYF.